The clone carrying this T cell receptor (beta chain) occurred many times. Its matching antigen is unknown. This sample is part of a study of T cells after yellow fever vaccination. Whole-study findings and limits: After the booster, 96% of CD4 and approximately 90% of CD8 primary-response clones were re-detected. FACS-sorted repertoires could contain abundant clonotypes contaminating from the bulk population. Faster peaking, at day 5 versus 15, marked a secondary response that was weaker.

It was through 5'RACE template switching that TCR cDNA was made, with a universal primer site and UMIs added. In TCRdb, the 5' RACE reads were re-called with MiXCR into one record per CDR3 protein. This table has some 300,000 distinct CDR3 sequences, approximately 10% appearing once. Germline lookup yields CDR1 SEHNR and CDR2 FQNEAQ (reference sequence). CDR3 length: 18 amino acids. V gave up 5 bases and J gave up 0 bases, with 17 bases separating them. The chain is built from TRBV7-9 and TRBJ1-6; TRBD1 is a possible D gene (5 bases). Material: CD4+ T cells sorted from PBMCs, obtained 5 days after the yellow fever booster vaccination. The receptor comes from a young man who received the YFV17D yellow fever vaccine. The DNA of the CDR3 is TGTGCCAGCAGCCCGGGACCGCTCCGGAGCTCCTATAATTCACCCCTCCACTTT. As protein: CASSPGPLRSSYNSPLHF.